The clone carrying this TCR beta chain was seen many times. Its cognate antigen is unknown. Making TCR cDNA involved 5'RACE template switching, which added UMIs and a universal primer site. MiXCR, applied by TCRdb to the 5' RACE reads, yields one record per CDR3 protein. The table includes 250,000 or so distinct CDR3 sequences, roughly 4% detected once. With V trimmed by 2 bases and J by 5 bases, 5 bases remained unmatched. Looked up from germline, CDR1 is SGHVS and CDR2 is FQNEAQ. The length of the CDR3 is 16 residues. This sample stems from a study of T cells after yellow fever vaccination. Study-wide findings and caveats: The booster response re-showed most primary clones: 95% to 96% CD4, 88% CD8.

The source is a man between 18 and 29 years old who received the YFV17D yellow fever vaccine. The J gene is TRBJ2-1, the V gene TRBV7-8; TRBD1 aligns across 11 bases. The sequencing used PBMCs, collected 15 days after the yellow fever booster vaccination. The CDR3 nucleotides read TGTGCCAGCAGCTTACAAGGGACAGGGGGTAACAATGAGCAGTTCTTC. This codes for CASSLQGTGGNNEQFF.